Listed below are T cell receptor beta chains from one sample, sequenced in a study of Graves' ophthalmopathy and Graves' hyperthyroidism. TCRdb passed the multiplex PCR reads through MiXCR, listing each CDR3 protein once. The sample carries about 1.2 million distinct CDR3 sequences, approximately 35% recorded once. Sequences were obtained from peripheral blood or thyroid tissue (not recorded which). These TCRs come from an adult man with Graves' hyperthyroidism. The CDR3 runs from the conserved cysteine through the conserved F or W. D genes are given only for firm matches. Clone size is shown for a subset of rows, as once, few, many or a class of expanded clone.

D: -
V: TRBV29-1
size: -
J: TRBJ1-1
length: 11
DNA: TGCAACACTGGGGGAGACACTGAGGCTTTCTTT
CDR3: CNTGGDTEAFF

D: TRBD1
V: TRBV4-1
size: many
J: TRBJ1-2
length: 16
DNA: TGCGCCAGCAGCCAAGAAGGATCAACAGGGGTTCGTGGCTACACCTTC
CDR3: CASSQEGSTGVRGYTF

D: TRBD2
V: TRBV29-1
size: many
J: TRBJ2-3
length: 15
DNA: TGCAGCGCCCGGAGACTAGCGGGACCCACAGATACGCAGTATTTT
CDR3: CSARRLAGPTDTQYF

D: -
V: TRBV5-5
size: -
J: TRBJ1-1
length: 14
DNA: TGTGCCAGCAGCTTGGTGACAAGTAACACTGAAGCTTTCTTT
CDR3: CASSLVTSNTEAFF

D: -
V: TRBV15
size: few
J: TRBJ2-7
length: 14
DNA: TGTGCCACCAGCAGAGACAGGACAGTTTACGAGCAGTACTTC
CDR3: CATSRDRTVYEQYF

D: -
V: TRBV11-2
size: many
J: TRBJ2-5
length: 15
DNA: TGTGCCAGCAGCTCCACCGCAGGGAACCAAGAGACCCAGTACTTC
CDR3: CASSSTAGNQETQYF

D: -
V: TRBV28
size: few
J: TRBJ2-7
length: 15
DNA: TGTGCCAGCAGCCTAGTCGGCGACCGGGGATACGAGCAGTACTTC
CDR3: CASSLVGDRGYEQYF

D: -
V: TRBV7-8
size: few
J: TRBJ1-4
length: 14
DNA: TGTGCCAGCAGCTTGAGGGGGTATTATGAAAAACTGTTTTTT
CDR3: CASSLRGYYEKLFF

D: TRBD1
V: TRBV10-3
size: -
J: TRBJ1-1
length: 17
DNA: TGTGCCATCAGTGCCCCCGGGACAGGGGGTAGGAACACTGAAGCTTTCTTT
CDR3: CAISAPGTGGRNTEAFF

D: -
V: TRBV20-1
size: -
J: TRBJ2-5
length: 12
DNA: TGCAGTGCTGGGACCATTGTCGAGACCCAGTACTTC
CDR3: CSAGTIVETQYF

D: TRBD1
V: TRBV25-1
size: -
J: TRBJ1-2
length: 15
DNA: TGTGCCAGCAGTGAGGGGACAGGGGGCAACTATGGCTACACCTTC
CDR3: CASSEGTGGNYGYTF

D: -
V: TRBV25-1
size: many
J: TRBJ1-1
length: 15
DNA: TGTGCCAGCAGTGTTCCGGGACCCCCAGGCACTGAAGCTTTCTTT
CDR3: CASSVPGPPGTEAFF

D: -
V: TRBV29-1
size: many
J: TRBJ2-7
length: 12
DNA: TGCAGCGCCTCAAGGGCTGATTACGAGCAGTACTTC
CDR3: CSASRADYEQYF

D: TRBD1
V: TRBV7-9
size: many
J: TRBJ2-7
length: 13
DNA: TGTGCCAGCAGCCCGGGACAGGCCTACGAGCAGTGCTTC
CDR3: CASSPGQAYEQCF

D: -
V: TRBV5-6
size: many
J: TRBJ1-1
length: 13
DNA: TGTGCCAGCAGCTGGGGGAAGATCACTGAAGCTTTCTTT
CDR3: CASSWGKITEAFF

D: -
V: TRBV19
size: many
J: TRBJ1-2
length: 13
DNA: TGTGCCAGTAGGACGGCGGGGGCGCAAGGCTACACCTTC
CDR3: CASRTAGAQGYTF

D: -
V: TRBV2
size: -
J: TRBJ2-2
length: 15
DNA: TGTGCCAGCAGTGAATCGCGGTCGATCACCGGGGAGCTGTTTTTT
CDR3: CASSESRSITGELFF

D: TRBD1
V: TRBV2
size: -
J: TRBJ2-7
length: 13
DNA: TGTGCCAGCAATACAGGGGCGACCTACGAGCAGTACTTC
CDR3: CASNTGATYEQYF

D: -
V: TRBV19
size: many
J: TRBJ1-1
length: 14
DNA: TGTGCCAGCAGTTCGGGACGGGGGAACACTGAAGCTTTCTTT
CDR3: CASSSGRGNTEAFF

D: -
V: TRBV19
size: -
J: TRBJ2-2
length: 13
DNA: TGTGCCAGTAGTAGAGTGAACACCGGGGAGCTGTCTTTT
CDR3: CASSRVNTGELSF

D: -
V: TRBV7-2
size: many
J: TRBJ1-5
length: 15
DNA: TGTGCCAGCAGCTTAATATCGGCAGGGCCTCAGCCCCAGCATTTT
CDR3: CASSLISAGPQPQHF

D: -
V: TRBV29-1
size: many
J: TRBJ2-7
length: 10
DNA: TGCAGCGTTGAAGGCAGCGAGCAGTACTTC
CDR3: CSVEGSEQYF

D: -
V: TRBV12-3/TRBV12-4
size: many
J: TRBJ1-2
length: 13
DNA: TGTGCCAGCAGTTTTAAGGCAAACTATGGCTACACCTTC
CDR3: CASSFKANYGYTF

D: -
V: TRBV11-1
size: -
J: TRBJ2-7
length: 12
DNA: TGTGCCCTTGCAGGGTACGGGTACGAGCAGTACTTC
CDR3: CALAGYGYEQYF

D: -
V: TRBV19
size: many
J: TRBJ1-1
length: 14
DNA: TGTGCCAGTAGTGATCGGGACATAGTCTCTGAAGCTTTCTTT
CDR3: CASSDRDIVSEAFF

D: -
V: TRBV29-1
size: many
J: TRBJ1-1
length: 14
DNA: TGCAGCGTTGCGTTTTCTGGTTTGAACACTGAAGCTTTCTTT
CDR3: CSVAFSGLNTEAFF

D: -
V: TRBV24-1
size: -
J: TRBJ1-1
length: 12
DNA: TGTGCCACCAGGCCGGGGGAGACTGAAGCTTTCTTT
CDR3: CATRPGETEAFF

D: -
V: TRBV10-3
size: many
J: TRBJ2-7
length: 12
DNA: TGTGCCATCAGTCCGAACGGATACGAGCAGTACTTC
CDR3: CAISPNGYEQYF

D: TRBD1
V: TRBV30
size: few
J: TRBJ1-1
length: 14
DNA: TGTGCCTGGAGTGTGGGGACAGTGAACACTGAAGCTTTCTTT
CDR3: CAWSVGTVNTEAFF

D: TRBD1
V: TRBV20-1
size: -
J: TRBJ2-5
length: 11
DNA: TGCAGAGCGGACAGGGCGGAGACCCAGTACTTC
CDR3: CRADRAETQYF

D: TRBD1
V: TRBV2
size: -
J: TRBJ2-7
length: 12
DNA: TGTGCCAGCAGGATGACAGGGGGCGAGCAGTACTTC
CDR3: CASRMTGGEQYF

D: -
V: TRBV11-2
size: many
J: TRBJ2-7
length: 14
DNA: TGTGCCAGCAGCGAAGCGCCGGGAGCATACGAGCAGTACTTC
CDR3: CASSEAPGAYEQYF

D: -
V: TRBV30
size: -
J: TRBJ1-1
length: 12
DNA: TGTGCCTGGAGACGACCGGACACTGAAGCTTTCTTT
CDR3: CAWRRPDTEAFF

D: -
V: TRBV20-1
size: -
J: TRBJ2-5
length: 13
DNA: TGCAGTGCTAGTGAGCCGCAGGGAGGGACCCAGTACTTC
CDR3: CSASEPQGGTQYF

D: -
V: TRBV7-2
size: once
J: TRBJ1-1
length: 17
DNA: TGTGCCAGCAGCTTAGCGAGGCTAGCGGGAGGGGGGACTGAAGCTTTCTTT
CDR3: CASSLARLAGGGTEAFF

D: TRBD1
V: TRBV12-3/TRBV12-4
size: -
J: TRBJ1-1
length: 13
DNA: TGTGCCAGCAGTTTTTACAGGGGGACAGAAGCTTTCTTT
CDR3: CASSFYRGTEAFF

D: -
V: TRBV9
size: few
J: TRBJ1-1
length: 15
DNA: TGTGCCAGCAGTGAGCAAAAGGTTGGGGGAGCTGAAGCTTTCTTT
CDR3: CASSEQKVGGAEAFF

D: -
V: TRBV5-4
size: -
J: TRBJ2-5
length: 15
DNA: TGTGCCAGCAGCTTGGTTGGGACACAACAAGAGACCCAGTACTTC
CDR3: CASSLVGTQQETQYF

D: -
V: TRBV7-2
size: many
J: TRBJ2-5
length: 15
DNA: TGTGCCAGCAGCTTAGCGGAGAGAGTGGCGGAGACCCAGTACTTC
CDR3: CASSLAERVAETQYF

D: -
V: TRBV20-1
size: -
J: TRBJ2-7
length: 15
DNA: TGCAGTGCTAGAGCCGGAGGGGTGGAACAGGACGAGCAGTACTTC
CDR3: CSARAGGVEQDEQYF

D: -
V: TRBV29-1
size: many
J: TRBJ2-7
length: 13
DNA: TGCAGCGTTGAAGGGGACGGTCACTACGAGCAGTACTTC
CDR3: CSVEGDGHYEQYF

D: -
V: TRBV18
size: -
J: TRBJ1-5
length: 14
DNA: TGTGCCAGCTCACCAGGGGTCTATAATCAGCCCCAGCATTTT
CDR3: CASSPGVYNQPQHF

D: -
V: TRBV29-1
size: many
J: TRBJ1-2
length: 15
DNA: TGCAGCGTTGAAATAGGACAAGGGGGGGACTATGGCTACACCTTC
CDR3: CSVEIGQGGDYGYTF

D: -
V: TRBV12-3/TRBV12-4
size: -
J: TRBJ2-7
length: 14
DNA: TGTGCCAGCAGTTTAGAGCACAGAGCCTACGAGCAGTACTTC
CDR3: CASSLEHRAYEQYF

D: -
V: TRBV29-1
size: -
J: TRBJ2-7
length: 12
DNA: TGCAGCGTTGAAGCGCAGGGGAATGAGCAGTACTTC
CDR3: CSVEAQGNEQYF

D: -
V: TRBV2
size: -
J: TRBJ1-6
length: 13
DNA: -
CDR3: CACSAREGGSLHF

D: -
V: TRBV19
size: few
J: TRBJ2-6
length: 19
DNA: TGTGCCAGTAGTATAGTGAAAGGGGCCTTCATCTCTGGGGCCAACGTCCTGACTTTC
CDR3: CASSIVKGAFISGANVLTF

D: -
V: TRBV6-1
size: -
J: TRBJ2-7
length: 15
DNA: TGTGCCAGCAGTGATGGCAGCAGGGCGGCAGGTGAGCAGTACTTC
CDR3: CASSDGSRAAGEQYF